This T cell receptor (beta chain) was captured by sequencing in a study of naive and memory T cell subsets. Amplification of ligated cDNA took four PCR rounds with SP2 and nested alpha and beta constant primers. TCRdb reprocessed the UMI-ligation and nested PCR reads with MiXCR, giving one entry per CDR3 protein. The table records tens of thousands of distinct CDR3 sequences, roughly 6% of them present only once. In germline, CDR1 is KGHSH, CDR2 LQKENI. This CDR3 region has 14 residues. Trimming cost V 4 bases and J 0 bases, with 10 bases left between them. Treatment specified: skin biopsy from PPD injection site in Mantoux-positive individual. TCR cDNA received a 3' ligated oligonucleotide that carried a UMI.

Sample: skin, taken from a tuberculin skin test site. The chain uses TRBV18 and TRBJ2-7; D is unclear. The TCR sequence derives from an adult in good health. Written as DNA, the CDR3 is TGTGCCAGCTCACAGCAGAGTAGCTCCTACGAGCAGTACTTC. Protein product: CASSQQSSSYEQYF.